The present entry profiles one TCR beta chain with its context. This clonotype was picked up many times. Its cognate antigen has yet to be identified. No base-level quality is on record; no much larger clone is a single base apart. The sample originates from a study of human T cells and chemical hapten exposure (dated by TCRdb to the early 2020s). For context, the study as a whole: Libraries were pooled for sequencing, and variation in per-sample TCR yields was attributed mainly to small differences in library volumes within the pool. Both TCR alpha and TCR beta chains were sequenced from each blood RNA sample. Peripheral blood TCR repertoire changes were tracked in vivo in alopecia patients during primary and secondary sensitization to the hapten diphenylcyclopropenone (DPC). Results and caveats for the whole study, not just this receptor: After repeated subsampling, the strength of the expansion versus patch-test correlation and the threshold at which it became significant changed. The number of TCRs above 1 in 1000 frequency did not change with DPC sensitization; there was no evidence of global repertoire structure alterations.

There are 17 amino acids in the CDR3, from cysteine to phenylalanine inclusive. The sequence is cut down to CDR3 DNA, 51 bases in frame from base 1. V lost 4 bases and J lost 5 bases, and the count of bases not matched to a germline gene is 7. The germline V gene provides CDR1 LGHNA and CDR2 YNFKEQ. This specimen's time point label, per the study, means: healthy volunteer bleed at 6 weeks. Unfractionated whole blood was collected in Tempus Blood RNA tubes, and total RNA was extracted from that blood. About 5 healthy volunteers acted as controls for TCR sequencing and had blood drawn at day 0, 2 weeks and 6 weeks. The method was RACE. This sample was sequenced with a NextSeq 500. During library preparation, unique molecular identifiers were attached to individual cDNA molecules so that TCRs could be counted in a quantitative, reproducible way. In the paper's pipeline: A median of about 89,000 TCRs per sample was observed, with a range of about 20,000 to 690,600. The Decombinator software suite was used to annotate V, J and CDR3 in the TCR reads. For PS versus PT1 abundance plots, all samples were subsampled to the same number of TCRs (28,000). TCRs were defined as expanded if absent before sensitization and observed at least eight times at the 2-week time point. The public reads were run again by TCRdb, first through fastp at Q25 and then through MiXCR, and only productive beta chains were kept. Duplicate CDR3 protein sequences are folded into a single record with the most common DNA and genes. TCRdb, rather than the study authors, made the V and J calls. Within this sample are about 77,000 distinct CDR3 sequences, with approximately 8.1% of them counted one time only. 1.7% of the sample is taken by the ten largest.

The sequence derives from a female donor in good health. Some clones in this sample may be carry-over from other donors' samples. The chain is assembled from TRBV4-2 and TRBJ2-3, with 15 central nucleotides matching TRBD2. Sequencing input: whole blood. The DNA sequence is TGTGCCAGCAGCCTGGGGACTAGCGGGGGGCCGGAAGATACGCAGTATTTT. This codes for CASSLGTSGGPEDTQYF.